This TCR beta chain was identified in a study of spatial heterogeneity in lung cancer. Time point specified: sample taken at primary tumor resection. TCRdb recomputed calls from the 5' RACE reads with MiXCR, one row per CDR3 protein. The table has about 80,000 distinct CDR3 sequences, about 8% seen once. This clonotype was seen a handful of times. This CDR3 comprises 15 residues. With 6 bases removed from V and 5 bases from J, the gap between germline ends came to 17 bases. Germline V gene sequence: CDR1 KGHSH, CDR2 LQKENI. The TCR comes from a male donor with early-stage non-small cell lung cancer. The V and J genes are TRBV18 and TRBJ1-5, with D possibly matching TRBD1 (6 bases). Source: PBMCs, taken at surgery. CDR3 DNA sequence: TGTGCCAGCTCCCTTTTCGACAGGAGGGATCAGCCCCAGCATTTT. Its protein is CASSLFDRRDQPQHF.